This T cell receptor (beta chain) was identified during a study of blood T cell repertoires in COVID-19. Authors' analysis steps: From reference gene primer amplification, estimates of nucleated cell counts were derived. Sequencing used immunoSEQ multiplex PCR; TCRdb keeps in-frame clones, though not all of them. For V, J and clone size, that table is used; D and trimming come from the DNA. The sample has around 380,000 clones, 87% seen once; the top ten hold 1% to 1.5%. The CDR3 is 16 amino acids. Germline V lookup: CDR1 SGHVT, CDR2 SQSDAQ. The V gene lost 3 bases and the J gene lost 4 bases, with 15 bases spanning the gap.

The origin of this receptor is a man aged 25 to 40 who had recovered from COVID-19. The sequencing sample was made of PBMCs or T cells enriched from blood (not recorded which). This chain links TRBV7-4 with TRBJ1-4; TRBD1 might be the D (6 bases). CDR3 sequence reads: CASSFARGGFNEKLFF. CDR3 nucleotides: TGTGCCAGCAGCTTTGCCAGGGGAGGGTTTAATGAAAAACTGTTTTTT. Based on the CDR3 plus reference TRBV7-4 and TRBJ1-4, the full variable domain is GAGVSQSPRYKVAKRGRDVALRCDSISGHVTLYWYRQTLGQGSEVLTYSQSDAQRDKSGRPSGRFSAERPERSVSTLKIQRTEQGDSAVYLCASSFARGGFNEKLFFGSGTQLSVL.